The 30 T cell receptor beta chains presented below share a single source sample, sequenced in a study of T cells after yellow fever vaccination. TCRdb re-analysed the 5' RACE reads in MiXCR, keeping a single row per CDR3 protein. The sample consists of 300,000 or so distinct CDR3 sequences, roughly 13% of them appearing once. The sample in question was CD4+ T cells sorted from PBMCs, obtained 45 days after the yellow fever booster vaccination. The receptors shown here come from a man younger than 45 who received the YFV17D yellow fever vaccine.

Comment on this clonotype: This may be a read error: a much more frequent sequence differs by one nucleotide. The CDR3, as DNA: TGTGCCGGCAGCCCTAACAGGGGCAATCAGCCCCAGCATTTT. This sequence encodes CAGSPNRGNQPQHF. V usage is TRBV7-9 and J usage is TRBJ1-5, with a weak D call TRBD1 (6 bases). Per the germline V gene, CDR1 is SEHNR and CDR2 is FQNEAQ (reference sequence). The CDR3 is made up of 14 amino acids.

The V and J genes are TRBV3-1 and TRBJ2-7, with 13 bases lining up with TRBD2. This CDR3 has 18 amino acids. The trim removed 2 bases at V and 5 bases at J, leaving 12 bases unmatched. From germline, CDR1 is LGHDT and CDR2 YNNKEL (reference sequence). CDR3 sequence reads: CASSQRGLAGESKDEQYF. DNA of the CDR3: TGTGCCAGCAGCCAAAGAGGACTAGCGGGAGAATCGAAGGACGAGCAGTACTTC.

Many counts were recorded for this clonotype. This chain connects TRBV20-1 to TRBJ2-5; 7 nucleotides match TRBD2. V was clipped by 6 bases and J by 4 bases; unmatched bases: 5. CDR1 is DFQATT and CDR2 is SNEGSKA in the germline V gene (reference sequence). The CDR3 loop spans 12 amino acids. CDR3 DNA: TGCAGTGCCAGGACTAGTGGAGAGACCCAGTACTTC. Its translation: CSARTSGETQYF.

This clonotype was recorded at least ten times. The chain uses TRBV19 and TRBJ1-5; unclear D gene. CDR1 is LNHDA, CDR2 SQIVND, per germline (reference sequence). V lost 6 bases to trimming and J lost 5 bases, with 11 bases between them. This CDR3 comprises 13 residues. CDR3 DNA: TGTGCCAGTAGCTGGTCAGGAGATCAGCCCCAGCATTTT. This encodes CASSWSGDQPQHF.

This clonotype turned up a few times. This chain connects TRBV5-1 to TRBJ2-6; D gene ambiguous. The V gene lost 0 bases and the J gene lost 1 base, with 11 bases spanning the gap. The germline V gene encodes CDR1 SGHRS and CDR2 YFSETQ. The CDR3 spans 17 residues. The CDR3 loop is CASSLEQGYSGANVLTF. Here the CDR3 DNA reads TGCGCCAGCAGCTTGGAACAAGGATATTCTGGGGCCAACGTCCTGACTTTC.

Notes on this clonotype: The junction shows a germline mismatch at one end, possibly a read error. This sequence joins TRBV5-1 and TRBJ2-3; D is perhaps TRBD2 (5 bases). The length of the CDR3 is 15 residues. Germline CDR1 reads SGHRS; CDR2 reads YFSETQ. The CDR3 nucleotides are TGCTCCAGCAGTTTCAGCGGAAAGCCGCAAGATACGCAGTATTTT. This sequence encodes CSSSFSGKPQDTQYF. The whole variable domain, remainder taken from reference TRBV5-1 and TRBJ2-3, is KAGVTQTPRYLIKTRGQQVTLSCSPISGHRSVSWYQQTPGQGLQFLFEYFSETQRNKGNFPGRFSGRQFSNSRSEMNVSTLELGDSALYLCSSSFSGKPQDTQYFGPGTRLTVL.

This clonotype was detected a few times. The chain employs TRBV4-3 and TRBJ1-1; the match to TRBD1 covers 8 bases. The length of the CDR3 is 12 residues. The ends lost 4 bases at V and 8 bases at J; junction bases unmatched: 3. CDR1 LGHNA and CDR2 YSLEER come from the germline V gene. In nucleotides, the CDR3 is TGCGCCAGCAGCCGAGGACAGGGAGAAGCTTTCTTT. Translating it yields CASSRGQGEAFF.

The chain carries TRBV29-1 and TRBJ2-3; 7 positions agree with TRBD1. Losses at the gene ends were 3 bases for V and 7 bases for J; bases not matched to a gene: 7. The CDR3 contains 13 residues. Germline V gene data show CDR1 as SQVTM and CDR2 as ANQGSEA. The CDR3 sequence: CSVDPGTDHTQYF. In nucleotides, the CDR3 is TGCAGCGTTGATCCCGGGACAGATCATACGCAGTATTTT.

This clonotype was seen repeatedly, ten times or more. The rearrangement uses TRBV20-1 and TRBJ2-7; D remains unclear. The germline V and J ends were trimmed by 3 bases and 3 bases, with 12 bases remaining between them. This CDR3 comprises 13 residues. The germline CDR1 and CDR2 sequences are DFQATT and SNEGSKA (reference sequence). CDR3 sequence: CSASGHGNYEQYF. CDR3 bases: TGCAGTGCTAGTGGTCACGGAAACTACGAGCAGTACTTC.

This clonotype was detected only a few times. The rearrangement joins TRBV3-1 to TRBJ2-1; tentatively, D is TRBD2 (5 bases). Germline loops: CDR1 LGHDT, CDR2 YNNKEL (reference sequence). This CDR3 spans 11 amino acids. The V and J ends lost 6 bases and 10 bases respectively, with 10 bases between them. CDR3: CASRSEREQFF. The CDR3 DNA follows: TGTGCCAGCAGAAGCGAGCGGGAGCAGTTCTTC.

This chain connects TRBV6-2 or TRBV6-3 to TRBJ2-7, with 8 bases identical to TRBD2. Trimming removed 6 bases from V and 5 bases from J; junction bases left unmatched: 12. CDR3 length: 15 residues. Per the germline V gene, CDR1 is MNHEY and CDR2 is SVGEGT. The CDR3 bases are TGTGCCAGCAGCTCAGCGGGAGCGATCCCAAACGAGCAGTACTTC. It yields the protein CASSSAGAIPNEQYF.

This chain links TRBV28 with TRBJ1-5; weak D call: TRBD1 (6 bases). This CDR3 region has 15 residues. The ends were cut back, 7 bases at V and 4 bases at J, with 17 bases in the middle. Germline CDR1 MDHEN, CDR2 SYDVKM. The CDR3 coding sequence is TGTGCCAGCAACCTACAGGGAATAGCAAATCAGCCCCAGCATTTT. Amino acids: CASNLQGIANQPQHF.

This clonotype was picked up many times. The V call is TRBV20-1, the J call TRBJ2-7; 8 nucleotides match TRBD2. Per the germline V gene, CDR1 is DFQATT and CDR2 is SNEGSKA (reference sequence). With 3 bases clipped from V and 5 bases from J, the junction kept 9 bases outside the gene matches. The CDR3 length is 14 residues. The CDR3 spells CSASYSGSSDEQYF. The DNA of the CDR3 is TGCAGTGCTAGCTACAGCGGGAGTTCAGACGAGCAGTACTTC.

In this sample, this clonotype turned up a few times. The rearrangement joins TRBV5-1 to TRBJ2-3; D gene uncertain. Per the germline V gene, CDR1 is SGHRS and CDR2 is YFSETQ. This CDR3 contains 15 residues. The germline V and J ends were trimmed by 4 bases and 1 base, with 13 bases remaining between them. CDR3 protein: CASSLRASRTDTQYF. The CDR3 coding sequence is TGCGCCAGCAGCCTTAGAGCTAGTCGCACAGATACGCAGTATTTT.

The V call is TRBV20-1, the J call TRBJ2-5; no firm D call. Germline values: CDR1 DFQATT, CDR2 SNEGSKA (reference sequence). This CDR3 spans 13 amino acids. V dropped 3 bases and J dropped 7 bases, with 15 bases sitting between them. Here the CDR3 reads CSARLPVRVTQYF. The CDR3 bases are TGCAGTGCTAGGTTGCCCGTGAGAGTGACCCAGTACTTC.

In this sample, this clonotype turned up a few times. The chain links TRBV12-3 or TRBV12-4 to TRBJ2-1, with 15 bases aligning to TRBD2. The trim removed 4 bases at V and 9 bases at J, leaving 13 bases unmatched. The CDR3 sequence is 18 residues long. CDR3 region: CASSSHEWTSGRDGEQFF. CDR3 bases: TGTGCCAGCAGTTCACATGAGTGGACTAGCGGGAGGGACGGTGAGCAGTTCTTC.

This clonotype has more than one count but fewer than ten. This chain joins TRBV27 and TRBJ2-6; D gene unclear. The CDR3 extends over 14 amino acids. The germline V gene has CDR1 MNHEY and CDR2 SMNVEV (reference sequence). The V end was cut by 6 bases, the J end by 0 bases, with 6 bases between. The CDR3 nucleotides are TGTGCCAGCAGGCCGATCTCTGGGGCCAACGTCCTGACTTTC. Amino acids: CASRPISGANVLTF.

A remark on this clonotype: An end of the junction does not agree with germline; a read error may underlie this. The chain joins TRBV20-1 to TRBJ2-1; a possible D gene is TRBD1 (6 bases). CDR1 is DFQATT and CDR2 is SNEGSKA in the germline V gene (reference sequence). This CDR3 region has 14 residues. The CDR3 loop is CSARVRDTSGEQFF. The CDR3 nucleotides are TGCAGTGCCAGAGTTCGGGACACCTCCGGTGAGCAGTTCTTC.

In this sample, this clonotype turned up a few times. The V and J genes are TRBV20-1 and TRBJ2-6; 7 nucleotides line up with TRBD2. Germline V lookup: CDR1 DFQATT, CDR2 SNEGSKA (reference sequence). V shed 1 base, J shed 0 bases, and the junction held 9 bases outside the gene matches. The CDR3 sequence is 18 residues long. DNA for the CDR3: TGCAGTGCTAGAGTGGGGGGGAACTCGATCTCTGGGGCCAACGTCCTGACTTTC. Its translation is CSARVGGNSISGANVLTF.

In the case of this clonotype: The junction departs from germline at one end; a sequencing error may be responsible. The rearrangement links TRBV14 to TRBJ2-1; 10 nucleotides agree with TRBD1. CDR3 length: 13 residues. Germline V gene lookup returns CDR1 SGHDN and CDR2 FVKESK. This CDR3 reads CASSQGRDRGFVF. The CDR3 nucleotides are TGTGCCAGCAGCCAAGGTCGGGACAGGGGATTCGTCTTC.

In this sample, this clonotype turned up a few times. CDR3 DNA sequence: TGCAGCGTTGACCCTACAGGGTACAATGAGCAGTTCTTC. Translated, it gives CSVDPTGYNEQFF. V gene TRBV29-1 combines with J gene TRBJ2-1; maybe TRBD1 (6 bases). The CDR3 runs to 13 residues. Germline V lookup: CDR1 SQVTM, CDR2 ANQGSEA. V lost 3 bases and J lost 4, with 10 bases in between.

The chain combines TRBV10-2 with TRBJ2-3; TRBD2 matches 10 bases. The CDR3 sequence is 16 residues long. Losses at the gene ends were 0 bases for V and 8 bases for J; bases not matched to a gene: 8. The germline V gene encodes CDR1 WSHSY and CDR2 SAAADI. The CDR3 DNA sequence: TGCGCCAGCAGTGAGTCGCCTAGCGGGAGTGGTGGTACGCAGTATTTT. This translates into CASSESPSGSGGTQYF.

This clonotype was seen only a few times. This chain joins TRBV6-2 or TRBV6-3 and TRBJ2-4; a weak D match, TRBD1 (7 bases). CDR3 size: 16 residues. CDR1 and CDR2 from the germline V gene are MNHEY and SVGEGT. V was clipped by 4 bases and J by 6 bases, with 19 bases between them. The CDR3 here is CASSSPSGGGVNIQYF. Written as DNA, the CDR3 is TGTGCCAGCAGTTCCCCCAGCGGAGGGGGCGTAAACATTCAGTACTTC.

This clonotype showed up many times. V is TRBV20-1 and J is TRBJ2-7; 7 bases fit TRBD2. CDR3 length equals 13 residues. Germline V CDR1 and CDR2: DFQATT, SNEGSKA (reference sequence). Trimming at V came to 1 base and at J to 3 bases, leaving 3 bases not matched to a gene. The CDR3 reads CSARAAGNYEQYF. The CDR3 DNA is TGCAGTGCTAGAGCAGCGGGGAACTACGAGCAGTACTTC.

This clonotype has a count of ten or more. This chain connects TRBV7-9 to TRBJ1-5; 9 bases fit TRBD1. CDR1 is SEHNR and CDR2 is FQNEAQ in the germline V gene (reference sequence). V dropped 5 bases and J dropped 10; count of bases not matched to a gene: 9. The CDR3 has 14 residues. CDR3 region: CASSRDREVSPQHF. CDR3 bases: TGTGCCAGCAGCCGGGACAGGGAAGTAAGTCCCCAGCATTTT.

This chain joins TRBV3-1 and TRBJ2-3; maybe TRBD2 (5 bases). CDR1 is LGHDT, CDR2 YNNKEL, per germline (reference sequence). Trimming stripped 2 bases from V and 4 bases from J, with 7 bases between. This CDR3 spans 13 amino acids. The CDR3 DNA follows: TGTGCCAGCAGCCAATTCGGGGCAGATACGCAGTATTTT. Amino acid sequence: CASSQFGADTQYF.

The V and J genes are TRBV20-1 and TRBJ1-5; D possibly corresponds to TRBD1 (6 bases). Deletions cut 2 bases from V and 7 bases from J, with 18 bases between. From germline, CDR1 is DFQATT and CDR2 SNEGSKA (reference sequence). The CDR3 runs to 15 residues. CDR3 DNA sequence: TGCAGTGCTAGATCTCCGGGGGCTTGGGAACAGCCCCAGCATTTT. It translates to CSARSPGAWEQPQHF.

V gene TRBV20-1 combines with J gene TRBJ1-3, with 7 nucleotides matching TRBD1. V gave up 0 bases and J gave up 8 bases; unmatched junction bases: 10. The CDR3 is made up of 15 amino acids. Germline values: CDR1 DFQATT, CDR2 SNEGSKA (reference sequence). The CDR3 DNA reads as TGCAGTGCTAGAGATCCCCTTCGGACAGGAGACACCATATATTTT. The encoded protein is CSARDPLRTGDTIYF.

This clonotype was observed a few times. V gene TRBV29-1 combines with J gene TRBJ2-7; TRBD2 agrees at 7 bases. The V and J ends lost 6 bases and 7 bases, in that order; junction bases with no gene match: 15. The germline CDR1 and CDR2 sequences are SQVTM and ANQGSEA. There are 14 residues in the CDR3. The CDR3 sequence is CSVPGRQATGEQYF. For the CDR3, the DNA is TGCAGCGTCCCCGGGAGGCAGGCCACGGGGGAGCAGTACTTC.

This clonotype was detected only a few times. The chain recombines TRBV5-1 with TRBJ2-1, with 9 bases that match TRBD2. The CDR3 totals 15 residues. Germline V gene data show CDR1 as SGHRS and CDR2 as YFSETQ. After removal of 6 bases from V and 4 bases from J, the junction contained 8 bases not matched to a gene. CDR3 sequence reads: CASTEGTSSYNEQFF. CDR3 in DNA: TGCGCCAGCACTGAGGGGACTAGCTCTTACAATGAGCAGTTCTTC. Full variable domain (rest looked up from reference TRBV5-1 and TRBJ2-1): KAGVTQTPRYLIKTRGQQVTLSCSPISGHRSVSWYQQTPGQGLQFLFEYFSETQRNKGNFPGRFSGRQFSNSRSEMNVSTLELGDSALYLCASTEGTSSYNEQFFGPGTRLTVL.